These 9 T cell receptor beta chains originate from one sample sequenced in a study of T cell responses to AZD1222 COVID-19 vaccine (dated by TCRdb to the early 2020s). The time point label, read with the paper, signifies: baseline before first vaccination. The method behind the library was the immunoSEQ multiplex PCR assay. TCRdb took this table from immuneACCESS and kept in-frame rearrangements with V and J called. Such tables lack part of the clones; where checked against another copy, unresolved V genes explain under half of the gap, and the rest is unexplained. The sample data list 150,000 to 200,000 clones, and 80% to 90% of these were observed just once. The ten largest clones take up approximately 8% of the sample. Sequencing used peripheral blood, obtained on day 0 of AZD1222 vaccination. Source of these receptors: an adult in good health.

The J gene is TRBJ2-5, the V gene TRBV30; 8 bases are a match to TRBD2. This CDR3 is 13 amino acids long. CDR1 GTSNPN and CDR2 SVGIG come from the germline V gene (reference sequence). Unmatched junction bases numbered 4, after V lost 3 bases and J lost 4 bases. Here the CDR3 DNA reads TGTGCCTGGAGCCTGGGACTAGGAGAGACCCAGTACTTC. As protein: CAWSLGLGETQYF.

The rearrangement links TRBV5-1 to TRBJ2-6; 8 bases are shared with TRBD2. The germline CDR1 and CDR2 sequences are SGHRS and YFSETQ. The V segment lost 0 bases and the J segment 1 base; nucleotides outside the gene matches: 6. CDR3 length: 18 amino acids. In nucleotides, the CDR3 is TGCGCCAGCAGCTTGGCCCCGGGGGGGCGATCTGGGGCCAACGTCCTGACTTTC. This encodes CASSLAPGGRSGANVLTF.

This chain connects TRBV6-5 to TRBJ2-7; possibly TRBD1 for D (6 bases). The V gene's germline CDR1 is MNHEY and CDR2 SVGAGI. V dropped 2 bases and J dropped 0 bases, with 14 bases sitting between them. CDR3 length: 16 amino acids. In DNA form, the CDR3 reads TGTGCCAGCAGTTACGAGGGGGTTGGGGCCTCCTACGAGCAGTACTTC. Protein: CASSYEGVGASYEQYF.

CDR3 amino acids: CAISVQDTQYF. In DNA form, the CDR3 reads TGTGCCATCAGTGTTCAAGATACGCAGTATTTT. The chain carries TRBV10-3 and TRBJ2-3, with no clear D. The length of the CDR3 is 11 residues. Between the trimmed V and J ends, which lost 4 bases and 5 bases, there was a span of 4 bases. Per the germline V gene, CDR1 is ENHRY and CDR2 is SYGVKD.

This clone has a handful of counts. The genes are TRBV2 and TRBJ1-5, with a possible D match to TRBD1 (5 bases). V was clipped by 3 bases and J by 5 bases, with 8 bases between them. The length of the CDR3 is 13 residues. Germline V lookup: CDR1 SNHLY, CDR2 FYNNEI. The CDR3 reads CASSDRADQPQHF. CDR3 DNA sequence: TGTGCCAGCAGTGACAGGGCCGATCAGCCCCAGCATTTT. The whole variable domain, filled in from reference TRBV2 and TRBJ1-5, reads EPEVTQTPSHQVTQMGQEVILRCVPISNHLYFYWYRQILGQKVEFLVSFYNNEISEKSEIFDDQFSVERPDGSNFTLKIRSTKLEDSAMYFCASSDRADQPQHFGDGTRLSIL.

The chain couples TRBV28 to TRBJ2-3, with a weak D call TRBD1 (5 bases). Germline V gene lookup returns CDR1 MDHEN and CDR2 SYDVKM. CDR3 length: 14 amino acids. The ends were cut back, 0 bases at V and 2 bases at J, with 6 bases in the middle. The chain's CDR3 is CASSLWTATDTQYF. CDR3 coding DNA: TGTGCCAGCAGTTTATGGACAGCCACAGATACGCAGTATTTT.

The CDR3 reads CASSHLGQNEKLFF. As DNA, the CDR3 is TGTGCCAGCAGCCACCTAGGACAGAATGAAAAACTGTTTTTT. This chain connects TRBV3-1 (or the pseudogene TRBV3-2) to TRBJ1-4; tentative D call: TRBD1 (6 bases). Trimming removed 3 bases at V and 5 bases at J, with 10 bases between. The CDR3 runs to 14 residues. The germline V gene encodes CDR1 LGHDT and CDR2 YNNKEL (reference sequence).

The V call is TRBV4-1, the J call TRBJ1-4; D gene unclear. Trimming stripped 2 bases from V and 4 bases from J, with 11 bases between. Germline V gene lookup returns CDR1 MGHRA and CDR2 YSYEKL. This CDR3 contains 15 residues. The CDR3 DNA follows: TGCGCCAGCAGCCAAAACAGCCTTCTTAATGAAAAACTGTTTTTT. As protein: CASSQNSLLNEKLFF.

The chain employs TRBV28 and TRBJ1-4; D call uncertain. This CDR3 is built from 18 residues. Germline assignment: CDR1 MDHEN and CDR2 SYDVKM. The germline V and J ends were trimmed by 0 bases and 3 bases, with 17 bases remaining between them. Here the CDR3 DNA reads TGTGCCAGCAGTTTATGGGTCGGGAGGGATACGGCTAATGAAAAACTGTTTTTT. Translating it yields CASSLWVGRDTANEKLFF.